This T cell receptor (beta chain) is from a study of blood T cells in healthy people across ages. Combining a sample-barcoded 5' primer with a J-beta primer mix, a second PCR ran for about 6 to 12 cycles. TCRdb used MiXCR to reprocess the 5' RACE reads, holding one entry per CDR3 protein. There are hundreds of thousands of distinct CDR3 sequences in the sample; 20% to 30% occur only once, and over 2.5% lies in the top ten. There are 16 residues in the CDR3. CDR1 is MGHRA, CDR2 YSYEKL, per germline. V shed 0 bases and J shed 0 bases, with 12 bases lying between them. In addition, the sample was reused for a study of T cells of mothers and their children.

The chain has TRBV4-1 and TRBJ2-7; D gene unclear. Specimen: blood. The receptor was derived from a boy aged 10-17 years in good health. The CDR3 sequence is CASSQDLAERSYEQYF. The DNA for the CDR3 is TGCGCCAGCAGCCAAGATCTGGCAGAGCGCTCCTACGAGCAGTACTTC.